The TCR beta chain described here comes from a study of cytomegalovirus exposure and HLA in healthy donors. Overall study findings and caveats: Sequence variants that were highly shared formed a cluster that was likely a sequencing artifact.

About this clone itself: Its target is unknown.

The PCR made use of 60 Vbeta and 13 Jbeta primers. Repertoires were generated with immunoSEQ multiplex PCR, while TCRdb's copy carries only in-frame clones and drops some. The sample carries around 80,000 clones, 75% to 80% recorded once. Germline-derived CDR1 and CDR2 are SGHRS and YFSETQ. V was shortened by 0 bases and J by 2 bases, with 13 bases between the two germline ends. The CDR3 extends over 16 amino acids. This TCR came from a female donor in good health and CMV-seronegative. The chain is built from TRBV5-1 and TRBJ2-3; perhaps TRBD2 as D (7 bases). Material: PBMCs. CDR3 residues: CASSLGRGAYTDTQYF. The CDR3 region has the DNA TGCGCCAGCAGCTTGGGACGGGGGGCCTACACAGATACGCAGTATTTT.